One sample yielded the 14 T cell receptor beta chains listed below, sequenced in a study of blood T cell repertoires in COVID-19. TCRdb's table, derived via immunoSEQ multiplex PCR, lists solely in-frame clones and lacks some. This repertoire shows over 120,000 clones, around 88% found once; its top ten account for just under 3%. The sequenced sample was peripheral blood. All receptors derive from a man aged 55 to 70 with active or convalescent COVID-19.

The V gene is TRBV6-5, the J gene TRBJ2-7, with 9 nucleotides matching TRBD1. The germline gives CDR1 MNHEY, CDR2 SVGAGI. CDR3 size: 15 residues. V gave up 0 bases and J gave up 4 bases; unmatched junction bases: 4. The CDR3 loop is CASSYSGTGWYEQYF. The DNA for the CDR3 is TGTGCCAGCAGTTACTCCGGGACAGGGTGGTACGAGCAGTACTTC.

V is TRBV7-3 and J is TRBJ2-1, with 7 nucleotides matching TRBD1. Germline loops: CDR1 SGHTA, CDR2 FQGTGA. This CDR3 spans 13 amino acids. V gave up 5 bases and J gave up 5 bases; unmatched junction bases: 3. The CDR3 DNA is TGTGCCAGCAGCCTGGGGACAGACAATGAGCAGTTCTTC. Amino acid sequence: CASSLGTDNEQFF. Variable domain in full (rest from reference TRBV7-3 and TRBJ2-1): GAGVSQTPSNKVTEKGKYVELRCDPISGHTALYWYRQSLGQGPEFLIYFQGTGAADDSGLPNDRFFAVRPEGSVSTLKIQRTERGDSAVYLCASSLGTDNEQFFGPGTRLTVL.

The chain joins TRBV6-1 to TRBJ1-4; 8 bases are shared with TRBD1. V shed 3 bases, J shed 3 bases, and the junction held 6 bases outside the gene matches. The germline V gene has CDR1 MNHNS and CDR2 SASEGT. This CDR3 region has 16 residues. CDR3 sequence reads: CASSDRGLFANEKLFF. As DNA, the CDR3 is TGTGCCAGCAGTGACAGGGGGCTATTCGCTAATGAAAAACTGTTTTTT.

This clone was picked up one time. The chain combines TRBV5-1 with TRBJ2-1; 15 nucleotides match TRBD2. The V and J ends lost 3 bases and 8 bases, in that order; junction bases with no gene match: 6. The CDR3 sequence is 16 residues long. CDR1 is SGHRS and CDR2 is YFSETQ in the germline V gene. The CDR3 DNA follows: TGCGCCAGCAGCTCCTGGACTAGCGGGAGGGAAGATGAGCAGTTCTTC. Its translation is CASSSWTSGREDEQFF.

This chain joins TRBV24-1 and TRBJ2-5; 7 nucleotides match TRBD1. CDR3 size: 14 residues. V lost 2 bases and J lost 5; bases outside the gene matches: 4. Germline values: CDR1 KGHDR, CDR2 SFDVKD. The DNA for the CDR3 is TGTGCCACCAGTGATTCAGACAGGGCTGAGACCCAGTACTTC. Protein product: CATSDSDRAETQYF.

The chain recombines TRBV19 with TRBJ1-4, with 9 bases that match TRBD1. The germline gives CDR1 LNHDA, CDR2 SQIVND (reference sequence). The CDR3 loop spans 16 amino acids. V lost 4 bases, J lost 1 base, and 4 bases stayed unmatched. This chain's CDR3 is CASSTGTGKTNEKLFF. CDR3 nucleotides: TGTGCCAGTAGTACCGGGACAGGGAAAACTAATGAAAAACTGTTTTTT. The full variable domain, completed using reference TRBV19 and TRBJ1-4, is DGGITQSPKYLFRKEGQNVTLSCEQNLNHDAMYWYRQDPGQGLRLIYYSQIVNDFQKGDIAEGYSVSREKKESFPLTVTSAQKNPTAFYLCASSTGTGKTNEKLFFGSGTQLSVL.

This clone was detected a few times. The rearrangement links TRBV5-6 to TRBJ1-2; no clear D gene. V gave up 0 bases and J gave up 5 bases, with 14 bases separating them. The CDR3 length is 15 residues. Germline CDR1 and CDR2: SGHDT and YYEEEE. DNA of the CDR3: TGTGCCAGCAGCTTGGTGGTCAGGCCCCTATATGGCTACACCTTC. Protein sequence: CASSLVVRPLYGYTF.

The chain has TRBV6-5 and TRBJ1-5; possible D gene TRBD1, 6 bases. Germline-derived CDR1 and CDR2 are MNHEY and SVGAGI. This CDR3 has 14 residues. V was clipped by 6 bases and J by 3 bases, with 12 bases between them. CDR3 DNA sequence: TGTGCCAGCAGAGCTACAGGGATCAATCAGCCCCAGCATTTT. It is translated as CASRATGINQPQHF.

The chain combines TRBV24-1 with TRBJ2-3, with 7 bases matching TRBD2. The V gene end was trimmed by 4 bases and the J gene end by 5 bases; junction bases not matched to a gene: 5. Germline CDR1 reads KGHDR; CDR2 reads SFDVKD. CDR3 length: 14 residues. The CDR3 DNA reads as TGTGCCACCAGTGAGGGAGGGTCTGGAGATACGCAGTATTTT. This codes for CATSEGGSGDTQYF.

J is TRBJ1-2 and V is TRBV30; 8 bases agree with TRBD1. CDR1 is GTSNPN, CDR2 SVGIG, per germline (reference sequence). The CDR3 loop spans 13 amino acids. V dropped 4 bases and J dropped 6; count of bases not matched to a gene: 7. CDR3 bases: TGTGCCTGGACTCAGACAGGGGAGCATGGCTACACCTTC. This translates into CAWTQTGEHGYTF.

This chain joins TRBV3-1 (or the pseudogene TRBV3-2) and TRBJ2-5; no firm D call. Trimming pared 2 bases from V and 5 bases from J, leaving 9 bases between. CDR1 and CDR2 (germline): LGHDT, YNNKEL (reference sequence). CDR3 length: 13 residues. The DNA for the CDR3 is TGTGCCAGCAGCCAATCCCGGCGGGAGACCCAGTACTTC. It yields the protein CASSQSRRETQYF.

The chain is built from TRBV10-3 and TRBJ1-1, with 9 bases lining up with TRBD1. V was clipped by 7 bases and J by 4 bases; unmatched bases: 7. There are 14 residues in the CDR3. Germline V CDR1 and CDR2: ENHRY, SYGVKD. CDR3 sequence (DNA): TGTGCCATCAAGAGGGACAGGGAGGGCACTGAAGCTTTCTTT. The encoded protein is CAIKRDREGTEAFF.

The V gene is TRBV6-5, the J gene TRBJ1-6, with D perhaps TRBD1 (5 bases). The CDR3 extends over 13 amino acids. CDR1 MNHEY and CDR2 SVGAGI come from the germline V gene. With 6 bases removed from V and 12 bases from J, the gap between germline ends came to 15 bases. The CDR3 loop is CASSGGEAGPLHF. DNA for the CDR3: TGTGCCAGCAGCGGAGGGGAGGCCGGACCCCTCCACTTT.

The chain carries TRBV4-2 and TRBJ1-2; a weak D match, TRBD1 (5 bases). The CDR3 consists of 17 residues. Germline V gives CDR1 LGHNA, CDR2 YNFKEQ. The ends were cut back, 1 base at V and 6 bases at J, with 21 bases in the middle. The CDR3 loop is CASSQVRGWTNINGYTF. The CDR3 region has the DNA TGTGCCAGCAGCCAAGTCCGCGGATGGACAAATATTAATGGCTACACCTTC.